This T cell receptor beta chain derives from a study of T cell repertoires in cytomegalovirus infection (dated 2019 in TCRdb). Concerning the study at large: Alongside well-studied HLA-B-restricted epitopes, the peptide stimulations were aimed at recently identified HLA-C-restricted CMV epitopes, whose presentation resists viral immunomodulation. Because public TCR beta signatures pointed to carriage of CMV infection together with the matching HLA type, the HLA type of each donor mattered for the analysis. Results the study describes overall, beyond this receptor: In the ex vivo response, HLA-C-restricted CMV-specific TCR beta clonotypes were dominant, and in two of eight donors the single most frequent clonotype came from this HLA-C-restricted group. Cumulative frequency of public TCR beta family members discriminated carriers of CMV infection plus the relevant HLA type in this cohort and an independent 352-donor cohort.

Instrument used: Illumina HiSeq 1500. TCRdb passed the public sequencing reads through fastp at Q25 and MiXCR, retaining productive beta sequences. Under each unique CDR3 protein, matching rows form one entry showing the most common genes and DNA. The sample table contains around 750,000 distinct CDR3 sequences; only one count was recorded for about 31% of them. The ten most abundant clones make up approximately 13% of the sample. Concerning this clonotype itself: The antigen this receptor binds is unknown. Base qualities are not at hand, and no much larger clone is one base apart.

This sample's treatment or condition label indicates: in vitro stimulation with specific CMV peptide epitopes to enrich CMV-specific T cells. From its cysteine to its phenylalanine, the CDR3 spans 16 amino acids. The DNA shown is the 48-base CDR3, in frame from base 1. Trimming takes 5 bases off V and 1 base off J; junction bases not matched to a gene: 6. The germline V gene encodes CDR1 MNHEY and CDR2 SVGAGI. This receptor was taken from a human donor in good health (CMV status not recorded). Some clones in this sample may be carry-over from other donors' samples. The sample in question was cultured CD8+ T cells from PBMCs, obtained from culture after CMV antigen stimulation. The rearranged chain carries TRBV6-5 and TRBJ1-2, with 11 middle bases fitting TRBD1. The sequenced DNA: TGTGCCAGCAGTAACGGACAGGGGGCGGTTAACTATGGCTACACCTTC. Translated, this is CASSNGQGAVNYGYTF.